The 25 T cell receptor beta chains in this list originate from one sample, sequenced in a study of control samples from healthy donors and cancer patients. Using immunoSEQ multiplex PCR, the repertoire was profiled, and TCRdb retains in-frame clones only, with some absent. The sample consists of roughly 130,000 clones, approximately 90% of them appearing once. Material: blood. The receptor source for this set is a young man in good health.

V gene TRBV4-2 combines with J gene TRBJ1-1; D ambiguous. Germline V gene data show CDR1 as LGHNA and CDR2 as YNFKEQ. V shed 1 base and J shed 1 base, with 10 bases lying between them. CDR3 length: 15 amino acids. Written as DNA, the CDR3 is TGTGCCAGCAGCCAAGTGCTAGATCAGAACACTGAAGCTTTCTTT. Amino acid sequence: CASSQVLDQNTEAFF.

This chain links TRBV23-1 with TRBJ1-1; tentatively, D is TRBD1 (5 bases). TRBV23-1 qualifies as an ORF whose function is uncertain. Deletions cut 0 bases from V and 4 bases from J, with 18 bases between. This CDR3 comprises 17 residues. The chain's CDR3 is CASSQSGGVLKGTEAFF. In nucleotides, the CDR3 is TGCGCCAGCAGTCAATCTGGGGGGGTCCTTAAAGGCACTGAAGCTTTCTTT.

The DNA for the CDR3 is TGTGCCAGCAGCTCACAGGGCTTGAGCAATCAGCCCCAGCATTTT. Residues: CASSSQGLSNQPQHF. The chain uses TRBV5-6 and TRBJ1-5; possible D gene TRBD1, 6 bases. In germline, CDR1 is SGHDT, CDR2 YYEEEE. There are 15 residues in the CDR3. Trimming removed 3 bases at V and 1 base at J, with 11 bases between.

The chain joins TRBV7-9 to TRBJ1-4; D possibly corresponds to TRBD1 (6 bases). The CDR3 has 18 residues. Deletions cut 7 bases from V and 3 bases from J, with 24 bases between. CDR1 and CDR2 (germline): SEHNR, FQNEAQ (reference sequence). The CDR3 spells CASNLGTPPDRPNEKLFF. The CDR3 DNA reads TGTGCCAGCAACTTGGGAACTCCTCCGGACAGACCTAATGAAAAACTGTTTTTT.

The chain carries TRBV24-1 and TRBJ2-3; TRBD2 matches at 7 bases. This CDR3 has 17 amino acids. CDR1 and CDR2 from the germline V gene are KGHDR and SFDVKD. The junction had 5 bases not matched to a gene; V was cut back by 0 bases and J by 0 bases. The CDR3 sequence is CATSDLLAVPSTDTQYF. CDR3 sequence (DNA): TGTGCCACCAGTGATTTGCTAGCGGTCCCTAGCACAGATACGCAGTATTTT.

V usage is TRBV28 and J usage is TRBJ1-5, with unresolved D. The CDR3 has 17 amino acids. Germline V gives CDR1 MDHEN, CDR2 SYDVKM. V was trimmed by 1 base and J by 2 bases, leaving 15 bases between them. This CDR3 is CASSLSRGVVGNQPQHF. CDR3 in DNA: TGTGCCAGCAGTTTATCCCGGGGAGTTGTTGGCAATCAGCCCCAGCATTTT.

As regards this clone: A read error may account for a junction end that differs from germline. The chain is built from TRBV9 and TRBJ2-5, with D tentatively TRBD1 (5 bases). Germline CDR1 is SGDLS and CDR2 is YYNGEE. The CDR3 is made up of 14 amino acids. The chain's CDR3 is CASSSQTAQGTQYF. The CDR3 DNA reads TGTGCCAGCAGCTCCCAGACAGCTCAAGGGACCCAGTACTTC.

The chain couples TRBV5-1 to TRBJ2-1; no firm D call. The CDR3 has 15 amino acids. Germline values: CDR1 SGHRS, CDR2 YFSETQ. Trimming took off 1 base at V and 6 bases at J, with 14 bases between the two ends. The CDR3 is CASSLPAGTGNEQFF. The DNA of the CDR3 is TGCGCCAGCAGCTTGCCTGCTGGAACGGGCAATGAGCAGTTCTTC.

The chain uses TRBV28 and TRBJ1-5; 10 bases are a match to TRBD1. This CDR3 region has 17 residues. Germline trimming cut 0 bases from V and 7 bases from J; bases unmatched to any gene: 9. Germline V gene lookup returns CDR1 MDHEN and CDR2 SYDVKM. This chain's CDR3 is CASSLWDLGTGEQPQHF. The CDR3, as DNA: TGTGCCAGCAGTTTATGGGACTTGGGGACAGGGGAACAGCCCCAGCATTTT.

The chain recombines TRBV27 with TRBJ2-2; D perhaps matches TRBD2 (5 bases). The V end was cut by 7 bases, the J end by 0 bases, with 9 bases between. Germline CDR1 reads MNHEY; CDR2 reads SMNVEV (reference sequence). This CDR3 has 14 amino acids. In nucleotides, the CDR3 is TGTGCCAGCACCCCCGGGGCGAACACCGGGGAGCTGTTTTTT. Its translation is CASTPGANTGELFF.

The chain employs TRBV11-2 and TRBJ2-7, with 8 bases fitting TRBD1. The ends lost 5 bases at V and 3 bases at J; junction bases unmatched: 9. Germline assignment: CDR1 SGHAT and CDR2 FQNNGV. This CDR3 has 15 residues. The CDR3 region has the DNA TGTGCCAGCAGCCTTCAGACAGGGGTCAGCTACGAGCAGTACTTC. Translating gives CASSLQTGVSYEQYF.

V gene TRBV5-4 combines with J gene TRBJ2-5; 10 bases line up with TRBD2. V was pared by 4 bases and J by 5 bases, with 8 bases of the junction left unmatched. Germline V gene sequence: CDR1 SGHNT, CDR2 YYREEE (reference sequence). CDR3 size: 15 residues. The CDR3 DNA reads as TGTGCCAGCAGCCGAATTCTAGCGGGAGAGGAGACCCAGTACTTC. Protein: CASSRILAGEETQYF. Together with reference TRBV5-4 and TRBJ2-5, the CDR3 gives the full variable domain: ETGVTQSPTHLIKTRGQQVTLRCSSQSGHNTVSWYQQALGQGPQFIFQYYREEENGRGNFPPRFSGLQFPNYSSELNVNALELDDSALYLCASSRILAGEETQYFGPGTRLLVL.

This clone was recorded once. V and J are TRBV30 and TRBJ2-7, with D perhaps matching TRBD2 (5 bases). The V gene's germline CDR1 is GTSNPN and CDR2 SVGIG (reference sequence). Trimming removed 3 bases from V and 2 bases from J, with 8 bases in between. The CDR3 extends over 12 amino acids. The CDR3 region is CAWSGVTYEQYF. The CDR3 DNA follows: TGTGCCTGGAGCGGGGTTACCTACGAGCAGTACTTC.

The V call is TRBV21-1, the J call TRBJ1-2. TRBV21-1 is classified as a pseudogene. The CDR3 extends over 18 amino acids. The CDR3 DNA sequence: TGTGCCAGCAGCCACAAAAGGCCGGGGCTAAAAGTGAACTATGGCTACACCTTC. Translation gives CASSHKRPGLKVNYGYTF.

This chain uses TRBV5-1 with TRBJ1-1, with D uncertain. The V and J ends lost 5 bases and 1 base respectively, with 9 bases between them. In germline, CDR1 is SGHRS, CDR2 YFSETQ. CDR3 size: 13 residues. CDR3 nucleotides: TGCGCCAGCAGGCGGGCGTCGAACACTGAAGCTTTCTTT. Amino acids: CASRRASNTEAFF.

J is TRBJ1-1 and V is TRBV2, with D possibly TRBD1 on 5 matching bases. Germline-derived CDR1 and CDR2 are SNHLY and FYNNEI. This CDR3 is 13 amino acids long. The ends were cut back, 7 bases at V and 3 bases at J, with 12 bases in the middle. Here the CDR3 reads CASKLTDDTEAFF. CDR3 coding DNA: TGTGCCAGCAAGTTGACAGACGACACTGAAGCTTTCTTT.

The rearrangement links TRBV28 to TRBJ2-1; D might be TRBD1 or TRBD2, each matching 6 bases. The V end was cut by 1 base, the J end by 4 bases, with 14 bases between. The germline CDR1 and CDR2 sequences are MDHEN and SYDVKM. The CDR3 consists of 16 residues. The CDR3 nucleotides read TGTGCCAGCAGTTTATTTCCGGGGGCCAGTTACAATGAGCAGTTCTTC. Encoded protein: CASSLFPGASYNEQFF.

The chain carries TRBV7-3 and TRBJ2-1, with D perhaps matching TRBD1 (5 bases). The CDR3 runs 15 residues. V lost 3 bases and J lost 7, with 16 bases in between. Per the germline V gene, CDR1 is SGHTA and CDR2 is FQGTGA. The CDR3 spells CASSFADTETNEQFF. For the CDR3, the DNA is TGTGCCAGCAGCTTTGCGGACACGGAGACTAATGAGCAGTTCTTC.

This chain links TRBV6-5 with TRBJ1-4, with D tentatively TRBD1 (5 bases). The germline V gene encodes CDR1 MNHEY and CDR2 SVGAGI. Trimming shortened V by 4 bases and J by 8 bases, and 20 bases separated the two germline ends. This CDR3 contains 16 residues. DNA of the CDR3: TGTGCCAGCAGTTTCATAGACAGCCGGGGGAACGAAAAACTGTTTTTT. Its protein is CASSFIDSRGNEKLFF.

This sequence joins TRBV4-3 and TRBJ1-3, with D perhaps TRBD1 (5 bases). Germline V gene data show CDR1 as LGHNA and CDR2 as YSLEER. V lost 0 bases and J lost 3, with 12 bases in between. This CDR3 has 16 amino acids. The CDR3 DNA is TGCGCCAGCAGCCAAGAAGCCCGACAGTATGGAAACACCATATATTTT. Residues: CASSQEARQYGNTIYF.

This clone occurred a few times. The chain links TRBV30 to TRBJ2-7; D might be TRBD2 (5 bases). This CDR3 has 14 residues. CDR1 is GTSNPN, CDR2 SVGIG, per germline (reference sequence). Trimming stripped 2 bases from V and 0 bases from J, with 11 bases between. CDR3 protein: CAWSKRRFSYEQYF. In DNA, the CDR3 is TGTGCCTGGAGTAAGCGGCGATTCTCCTACGAGCAGTACTTC.

This clone occurred once. V is TRBV6-2 or TRBV6-3 and J is TRBJ1-1; 10 bases agree with TRBD1. V was pared by 6 bases and J by 0 bases, with 10 bases of the junction left unmatched. CDR1 is MNHEY and CDR2 is SVGEGT in the germline V gene. CDR3 length equals 17 residues. In DNA form, the CDR3 reads TGTGCCAGCAGGCCTCGGACAGGGGGAGGGGTGAACACTGAAGCTTTCTTT. It translates to CASRPRTGGGVNTEAFF.

This sequence joins TRBV29-1 and TRBJ2-5; no definite D call. CDR1 SQVTM and CDR2 ANQGSEA come from the germline V gene. The CDR3 is 11 amino acids. The germline V and J ends were trimmed by 0 bases and 5 bases, with 4 bases remaining between them. CDR3 loop: CSVEDLETQYF. CDR3 nucleotide sequence: TGCAGCGTTGAAGATCTGGAGACCCAGTACTTC.

CDR3 amino acids: CASSLSQGLSGNTIYF. CDR3 nucleotide sequence: TGTGCCAGCAGCTTATCACAGGGGCTCTCTGGAAACACCATATATTTT. J is TRBJ1-3 and V is TRBV13, with 7 positions matching TRBD1. J lost 0 bases, V lost 2 bases, and 4 bases had no gene match. CDR1 and CDR2 from the germline V gene are PRHDT and FYEKMQ (reference sequence). The CDR3 loop spans 16 amino acids. Full variable domain (rest looked up from reference TRBV13 and TRBJ1-3): AAGVIQSPRHLIKEKRETATLKCYPIPRHDTVYWYQQGPGQDPQFLISFYEKMQSDKGSIPDRFSAQQFSDYHSELNMSSLELGDSALYFCASSLSQGLSGNTIYFGEGSWLTVV.

This clone was observed once. V and J are TRBV2 and TRBJ1-1; D is unclear. Germline V gene data show CDR1 as SNHLY and CDR2 as FYNNEI. The CDR3 is made up of 15 amino acids. The V and J ends lost 4 bases and 1 base respectively, with 13 bases between them. The CDR3 is CASSAFNSKNTEAFF. The CDR3 DNA follows: TGTGCCAGCAGTGCGTTTAACAGCAAGAACACTGAAGCTTTCTTT.